The 9 T cell receptor beta chains listed next were all sequenced from one sample in a study of TIL therapy for anti-PD-1-resistant metastatic lung cancer. Stated time point: pre-treatment sample, taken before nivolumab and TIL therapy. The immunoSEQ assay was v3. Sequenced by immunoSEQ multiplex PCR; TCRdb stores in-frame clones only, minus some. The data show tens of thousands of clones, less than 75% seen once. Sequences were derived from blood, sampled at baseline. These receptors were collected from a person between 25 and 80 years old with non-small cell lung cancer.

This clone was seen just once. This sample includes further DNA sequences coding for the same CDR3. The J gene is TRBJ2-5, the V gene TRBV9; maybe TRBD1 (6 bases). Between the trimmed V and J ends, which lost 2 bases and 2 bases, there was a span of 7 bases. This CDR3 has 13 amino acids. The germline gives CDR1 SGDLS, CDR2 YYNGEE. In nucleotides, the CDR3 is TGTGCCAGCAGCGTCGGACAGCAAGAGACCCAGTACTTC. Translating gives CASSVGQQETQYF.

The chain links TRBV9 to TRBJ2-7; D call uncertain. Looked up from germline, CDR1 is SGDLS and CDR2 is YYNGEE. There are 16 residues in the CDR3. V lost 0 bases and J 2 bases, leaving 15 bases between the germline ends. DNA for the CDR3: TGTGCCAGCAGCGTAGGATCAAGTTCGACCGCCTACGAGCAGTACTTC. Its protein product is CASSVGSSSTAYEQYF.

Regarding this clone: The junction departs from the called germline gene at one end, perhaps through a read error. This chain joins TRBV5-6 and TRBJ2-7; the D gene is possibly TRBD1 (7 bases). The CDR3 runs to 14 residues. Germline lookup yields CDR1 SGHDT and CDR2 YYEEEE. CDR3 sequence: CASGLGGQYYEQYF. In DNA form, the CDR3 reads TGTGCCAGCGGCTTGGGGGGACAGTACTACGAGCAGTACTTC.

V and J are TRBV7-2 and TRBJ1-2; possibly TRBD1 for D (5 bases). Trimming shortened V by 8 bases and J by 2 bases, and 12 bases separated the two germline ends. This CDR3 spans 13 amino acids. Germline CDR1 reads SGHTA; CDR2 reads FQGNSA. The DNA for the CDR3 is TGTGCCAGCTCTTACGGGGGAAACTATGGCTACACCTTC. The encoded protein is CASSYGGNYGYTF.

The chain employs TRBV6-6 and TRBJ2-1; no clear D gene. The ends were cut back, 6 bases at V and 0 bases at J, with 12 bases in the middle. The CDR3 covers 15 residues. CDR1 and CDR2 (germline): MNHNY, SVGAGI (reference sequence). The CDR3 DNA follows: TGTGCCAGCAGACGGACCGAGACCTCCTACAATGAGCAGTTCTTC. Translated, it gives CASRRTETSYNEQFF.

The CDR3 region has the DNA TGTGCCAGCAGCTTAGCGGGACAGGGAATAGCTTTCTTT. Translated: CASSLAGQGIAFF. The chain employs TRBV7-2 and TRBJ1-1, with 9 nucleotides matching TRBD1. V shed 0 bases and J 10 bases; nucleotides not matched to a gene: 3. Per the germline V gene, CDR1 is SGHTA and CDR2 is FQGNSA. The CDR3 spans 13 residues.

The chain carries TRBV7-2 and TRBJ2-1, with TRBD2 identical over 7 bases. Trimming at V came to 8 bases and at J to 7 bases, leaving 11 bases not matched to a gene. In germline, CDR1 is SGHTA, CDR2 FQGNSA. The CDR3 has 14 residues. This CDR3 is CASAHLGGGNEQFF. The CDR3 DNA follows: TGTGCCAGCGCACACCTTGGGGGAGGGAATGAGCAGTTCTTC.

This clone turned up a few times. This sequence joins TRBV7-2 and TRBJ1-5; the D gene is possibly TRBD1 (6 bases). V was cut by 1 base and J by 6 bases, with 13 bases left in between. The V gene's germline CDR1 is SGHTA and CDR2 FQGNSA. This CDR3 is 15 amino acids long. CDR3 region: CASSLGGGVGQPQHF. Here the CDR3 DNA reads TGTGCCAGCAGCTTAGGAGGGGGGGTAGGTCAGCCCCAGCATTTT. Full variable domain (rest looked up from reference TRBV7-2 and TRBJ1-5): GAGVSQSPSNKVTEKGKDVELRCDPISGHTALYWYRQSLGQGLEFLIYFQGNSAPDKSGLPSDRFSAERTGGSVSTLTIQRTQQEDSAVYLCASSLGGGVGQPQHFGDGTRLSIL.

The CDR3 region is CASSLGTSGGDTQYF. DNA for the CDR3: TGTGCCAGCAGCTTGGGAACTAGCGGGGGGGATACGCAGTATTTT. The genes are TRBV5-4 and TRBJ2-3; 12 positions match TRBD2. The J segment lost 6 bases and the V segment lost 0 bases, leaving 2 bases of the junction unmatched. Germline CDR1 and CDR2: SGHNT and YYREEE (reference sequence). The CDR3 contains 15 residues.